Following are 5 T cell receptor beta chains from one sample sequenced in a study of blood T cell repertoires in COVID-19. Sequencing used immunoSEQ multiplex PCR; TCRdb keeps in-frame clones, though not all of them. The sample has about 400,000 clones, 70% to 90% seen once; the top ten hold over 2%. The sequencing sample was made of PBMCs or T cells enriched from blood (not recorded which). Receptor source: a woman between 40 and 55 years old with acute COVID-19.

The rearrangement links TRBV12-3 or TRBV12-4 to TRBJ2-5, with D uncertain. This CDR3 region has 13 residues. Between the trimmed V and J ends, which lost 3 bases and 0 bases, there was a span of 5 bases. The CDR3 protein is CASSLANQETQYF. The CDR3 nucleotides read TGTGCCAGCAGTTTGGCCAACCAAGAGACCCAGTACTTC.

CDR3 DNA: TGTGCCAGCAGCCAAGATCCGGGGGAAAGAACTGAAGCTTTCTTT. Translation gives CASSQDPGERTEAFF. The chain combines TRBV14 with TRBJ1-1; D perhaps matches TRBD1 (5 bases). Per the germline V gene, CDR1 is SGHDN and CDR2 is FVKESK. V gave up 0 bases and J gave up 5 bases, with 13 bases separating them. The CDR3 runs to 15 residues.

This chain links TRBV6-5 with TRBJ1-1; TRBD1 is a possible D gene (5 bases). With 4 bases removed from V and 6 bases from J, the gap between germline ends came to 15 bases. From germline, CDR1 is MNHEY and CDR2 SVGAGI. The CDR3 runs 14 residues. Written as DNA, the CDR3 is TGTGCCAGCAGTTCGGGACTTTCAGCCTCTGAAGCTTTCTTT. It specifies CASSSGLSASEAFF.

V and J are TRBV7-9 and TRBJ2-3, with 7 bases identical to TRBD2. Germline CDR1 and CDR2: SEHNR and FQNEAQ (reference sequence). CDR3 size: 16 residues. J gave up 1 base and V 2 bases, and 6 bases lay outside the gene matches. CDR3 in amino acids: CASSLSSTSGTDTQYF. Written as DNA, the CDR3 is TGTGCCAGCAGCTTATCAAGCACTAGCGGCACAGATACGCAGTATTTT.

The chain has TRBV20-1 and TRBJ2-3; weak D call: TRBD1 (5 bases). This CDR3 region has 15 residues. Trimming left V 3 bases short and J 5 bases short, with 18 bases between. Germline assignment: CDR1 DFQATT and CDR2 SNEGSKA (reference sequence). The CDR3 is CSASYRPMIGDTQYF. CDR3 coding DNA: TGCAGTGCTAGTTACAGGCCCATGATAGGAGATACGCAGTATTTT.